The clone carrying this T cell receptor (beta chain) was counted only a few times. Between the trimmed V and J ends, which lost 1 base and 7 bases, there was a span of 8 bases. The germline V gene encodes CDR1 SEHNR and CDR2 FQNEAQ (reference sequence). There are 13 residues in the CDR3. This specimen comes from a study of tumour-infiltrating T cells in Burkitt lymphoma. Turning to the study itself: Repertoire clonality predicted overall and progression-free survival.

Libraries were prepared by immunoSEQ multiplex PCR; TCRdb keeps only in-frame clonotypes and omits some of them. This table holds nearly 5,500 clones, roughly a tenth found once. The TCR was taken from a human donor with diffuse large B-cell lymphoma. Sequencing was done on a sample of tumor tissue. The rearrangement links TRBV7-9 to TRBJ1-5; D possibly corresponds to TRBD1 (5 bases). DNA for the CDR3: TGTGCCAGCAGCTTAGAGGGACGGCAGCCCCAGCATTTT. Its translation: CASSLEGRQPQHF.